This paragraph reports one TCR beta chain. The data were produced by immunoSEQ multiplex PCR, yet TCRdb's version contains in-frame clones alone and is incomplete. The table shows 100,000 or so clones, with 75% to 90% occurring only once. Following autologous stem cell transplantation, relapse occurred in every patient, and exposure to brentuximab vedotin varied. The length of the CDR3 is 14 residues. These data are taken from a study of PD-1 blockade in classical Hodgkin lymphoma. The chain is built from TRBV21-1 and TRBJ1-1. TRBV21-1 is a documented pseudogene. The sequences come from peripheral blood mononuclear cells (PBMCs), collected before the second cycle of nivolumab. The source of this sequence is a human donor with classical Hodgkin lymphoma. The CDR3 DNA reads TGTGCCAGCAGCAATATGACCTCCCACACTGAAGCTTTCTTT. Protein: CASSNMTSHTEAFF.